These 27 T cell receptor beta chains originate from one sample sequenced in a study of T cell repertoires and Cas9 in healthy adults. The table came from immunoSEQ multiplex PCR; TCRdb's copy has only in-frame clones and leaves some out. The top ten clones hold roughly 1.5% of a sample with around 20,000 clones, about 89% of them seen once. The source material was CD4+ effector T cells (CD127+, CD25-, CD137-, CD154-) from PBMCs; culture status not recorded. The receptor source for this set is a human donor in good health.

A single count supports this clone. V is TRBV20-1 and J is TRBJ1-1, with D possibly matching TRBD1 (5 bases). Trimming shortened V by 8 bases and J by 5 bases, and 12 bases separated the two germline ends. The germline V gene has CDR1 DFQATT and CDR2 SNEGSKA (reference sequence). The CDR3 runs to 11 residues. CDR3 residues: CSTGGNTEAFF. The CDR3 nucleotides read TGCAGTACAGGAGGGAATACTGAAGCTTTCTTT.

This chain joins TRBV6-5 and TRBJ1-1, with TRBD1 as a possible D gene (5 bases). Trimming stripped 7 bases from V and 5 bases from J, with 17 bases between. The CDR3 loop spans 14 amino acids. Germline V gene data show CDR1 as MNHEY and CDR2 as SVGAGI. The CDR3 here is CASKEGRVLTEAFF. CDR3 nucleotide sequence: TGTGCCAGCAAGGAGGGGCGCGTTTTAACTGAAGCTTTCTTT.

The V and J genes are TRBV19 and TRBJ2-3, with TRBD2 as a possible D gene (7 bases). Germline loops: CDR1 LNHDA, CDR2 SQIVND (reference sequence). V was trimmed by 3 bases and J by 3 bases, leaving 22 bases between them. The CDR3 runs to 18 residues. The CDR3 protein is CASSIGWRGRAKTDTQYF. In nucleotides, the CDR3 is TGTGCCAGTAGTATCGGATGGAGGGGGAGGGCCAAAACAGATACGCAGTATTTT.

The rearrangement uses TRBV28 and TRBJ1-1, with a tentative D call TRBD1 (5 bases). Trimming cost V 2 bases and J 2 bases, with 9 bases left between them. This CDR3 region has 14 residues. Per the germline V gene, CDR1 is MDHEN and CDR2 is SYDVKM. The CDR3 is CASSLGGSNTEAFF. DNA of the CDR3: TGTGCCAGCAGTTTAGGGGGATCTAACACTGAAGCTTTCTTT.

The rearrangement uses TRBV19 and TRBJ1-6; D possibly corresponds to TRBD1 (6 bases). CDR3 length equals 15 residues. Germline CDR1 and CDR2: LNHDA and SQIVND (reference sequence). The ends were cut back, 3 bases at V and 7 bases at J, with 13 bases in the middle. CDR3 sequence reads: CASSMQGSGNSPLHF. In nucleotides, the CDR3 is TGTGCCAGTAGTATGCAGGGGTCGGGAAATTCACCCCTCCACTTT.

This chain connects TRBV5-1 to TRBJ1-1; TRBD1 aligns across 10 bases. The CDR3 covers 15 residues. The junction had 4 bases not matched to a gene; V was cut back by 1 base and J by 4 bases. Germline CDR1 SGHRS, CDR2 YFSETQ. The CDR3 reads CASSLWTGGSTEAFF. CDR3 nucleotides: TGCGCCAGCAGCTTGTGGACAGGGGGTTCCACTGAAGCTTTCTTT.

The rearrangement links TRBV7-2 to TRBJ2-5, with 8 bases matching TRBD1. CDR3 length: 15 amino acids. Unmatched junction bases numbered 6, after V lost 4 bases and J lost 2 bases. From germline, CDR1 is SGHTA and CDR2 FQGNSA. CDR3 protein: CASSWDRQSQETQYF. As DNA, the CDR3 is TGTGCCAGCAGCTGGGACAGGCAATCTCAAGAGACCCAGTACTTC.

This clone has a single count. The CDR3 loop reads CASYGLAGTQETQYF. DNA for the CDR3: TGTGCCAGCTACGGGCTAGCGGGAACACAAGAGACCCAGTACTTC. The gene calls are TRBV5-6 and TRBJ2-5; 9 bases map to TRBD2. V lost 7 bases to trimming and J lost 2 bases; unmatched junction nucleotides: 9. CDR3 length: 15 residues. Per germline, CDR1 SGHDT and CDR2 YYEEEE.

CDR3 bases: TGTGCCAGCAGTTACAGGACTAGCGGGTACAATGAGCAGTTCTTC. Its translation is CASSYRTSGYNEQFF. V usage is TRBV6-5 and J usage is TRBJ2-1; 11 nucleotides line up with TRBD2. This CDR3 has 15 amino acids. In germline, CDR1 is MNHEY, CDR2 SVGAGI. V was pared by 2 bases and J by 4 bases, with 1 base of the junction left unmatched.

The V and J genes are TRBV5-1 and TRBJ2-1, with D perhaps TRBD1 (5 bases). Trimming removed 1 base from V and 12 bases from J, with 17 bases in between. There are 14 residues in the CDR3. Germline V gives CDR1 SGHRS, CDR2 YFSETQ. The CDR3 region has the DNA TGCGCCAGCAGCTTGACGGGCCAGGGAACCTCGCAGTTCTTC. It translates to CASSLTGQGTSQFF. The full variable domain, its missing parts supplied by reference TRBV5-1 and TRBJ2-1, is KAGVTQTPRYLIKTRGQQVTLSCSPISGHRSVSWYQQTPGQGLQFLFEYFSETQRNKGNFPGRFSGRQFSNSRSEMNVSTLELGDSALYLCASSLTGQGTSQFFGPGTRLTVL.

The rearrangement uses TRBV27 and TRBJ2-7; D might be TRBD1 (6 bases). Germline V gene data show CDR1 as MNHEY and CDR2 as SMNVEV (reference sequence). Trimming removed 2 bases at V and 1 base at J, with 18 bases between. The CDR3 has 17 amino acids. The CDR3 DNA sequence: TGTGCCAGCAGTTTAGGGGGCTTACGGGCCTCGTCCTACGAGCAGTACTTC. This sequence encodes CASSLGGLRASSYEQYF.

V is TRBV5-8 and J is TRBJ2-7; maybe TRBD2 (5 bases). Germline V gene data show CDR1 as SGHTS and CDR2 as YDEGEE. V gave up 0 bases and J gave up 5 bases, with 12 bases separating them. The CDR3 has 14 amino acids. The CDR3 bases are TGTGCCAGCAGCTTGGTTGCGGAGCGGCACGAGCAGTACTTC. Residues: CASSLVAERHEQYF.

This sequence joins TRBV6-5 and TRBJ2-7; 9 positions agree with TRBD1. Trimming cost V 6 bases and J 6 bases; bases outside gene matches: 6. The CDR3 covers 13 residues. Germline V CDR1 and CDR2: MNHEY, SVGAGI. In DNA, the CDR3 is TGTGCCAGCAGACTACAGGGGGCGGTCGAGCAGTACTTC. This codes for CASRLQGAVEQYF.

The chain combines TRBV29-1 with TRBJ2-7; maybe TRBD2 (6 bases). The CDR3 extends over 12 amino acids. V was shortened by 2 bases and J by 4 bases, with 9 bases between the two germline ends. Germline CDR1 and CDR2: SQVTM and ANQGSEA. CDR3 amino acids: CSVELSGYEQYF. The CDR3, as DNA: TGCAGCGTTGAACTTAGCGGATACGAGCAGTACTTC.

The chain joins TRBV28 to TRBJ2-3; the match to TRBD1 covers 10 bases. Trimming at V came to 5 bases and at J to 3 bases, leaving 5 bases not matched to a gene. Germline lookup yields CDR1 MDHEN and CDR2 SYDVKM. This CDR3 comprises 15 residues. The CDR3 here is CASSVPGQGTDTQYF. As DNA, the CDR3 is TGTGCCAGCAGTGTCCCGGGACAGGGGACAGATACGCAGTATTTT.

The CDR3 here is CASSRQGTNIQYF. CDR3 in DNA: TGTGCCAGCAGCAGACAGGGAACAAACATTCAGTACTTC. J is TRBJ2-4 and V is TRBV27; 7 nucleotides match TRBD1. This CDR3 has 13 residues. J gave up 6 bases and V 6 bases, and 5 bases lay outside the gene matches. Germline V gene lookup returns CDR1 MNHEY and CDR2 SMNVEV (reference sequence).

The CDR3 nucleotides read TGTGCCAGCAGCGAGGGACAGTCCACAGATACGCAGTATTTT. It codes for CASSEGQSTDTQYF. The rearrangement uses TRBV9 and TRBJ2-3, with 7 positions matching TRBD1. The CDR3 is 14 residues long. CDR1 and CDR2 from the germline V gene are SGDLS and YYNGEE. With V trimmed by 3 bases and J by 2 bases, 3 bases remained unmatched.

The gene calls are TRBV28 and TRBJ1-4; 7 bases map to TRBD1. The CDR3 covers 14 residues. Germline values: CDR1 MDHEN, CDR2 SYDVKM. The trim removed 6 bases at V and 8 bases at J, leaving 9 bases unmatched. The CDR3 spells CASSLTGEDEKLFF. The CDR3 DNA reads as TGTGCCAGCAGCCTTACAGGGGAAGACGAAAAACTGTTTTTT.

The rearrangement uses TRBV28 and TRBJ1-1; maybe TRBD1 (5 bases). The V end lost 5 bases, the J end lost 0 bases, and 10 bases lay between the germline ends. The CDR3 contains 14 residues. From germline, CDR1 is MDHEN and CDR2 SYDVKM. The CDR3 DNA is TGTGCCAGCAGTCAAGGGACGGTGAACACTGAAGCTTTCTTT. This encodes CASSQGTVNTEAFF.

This chain links TRBV4-1 with TRBJ1-1; 7 bases fit TRBD1. In germline, CDR1 is MGHRA, CDR2 YSYEKL. The CDR3 sequence is 21 residues long. The V segment lost 2 bases and the J segment 1 base; nucleotides outside the gene matches: 22. The DNA of the CDR3 is TGCGCCAGCAGCCAACCTAGAATCCTTCCAGGGACAGTCATTCGGAACACTGAAGCTTTCTTT. Translation: CASSQPRILPGTVIRNTEAFF.

The chain recombines TRBV6-1 with TRBJ2-5; no firm D call. CDR1 and CDR2 (germline): MNHNS, SASEGT. The CDR3 has 13 amino acids. Trimming cost V 5 bases and J 5 bases, with 12 bases left between them. Here the CDR3 DNA reads TGTGCCAGCAGTCTCCGAACCTACGAGACCCAGTACTTC. This codes for CASSLRTYETQYF.

The chain employs TRBV19 and TRBJ2-1; tentative D call: TRBD2 (5 bases). V lost 7 bases and J lost 6, with 31 bases in between. This CDR3 comprises 19 residues. The V gene's germline CDR1 is LNHDA and CDR2 SQIVND (reference sequence). The CDR3 DNA is TGTGCCAGTACCCCTTCCGGCTTCGCTAACTCTATCCGGGGCAATGAGCAGTTCTTC. Amino acids: CASTPSGFANSIRGNEQFF.

V gene TRBV11-2 combines with J gene TRBJ2-1, with D uncertain. Germline CDR1 is SGHAT and CDR2 is FQNNGV. This CDR3 is built from 12 residues. Trimming shortened V by 7 bases and J by 6 bases, and 10 bases separated the two germline ends. CDR3 residues: CASTSTPNEQFF. The CDR3 DNA sequence: TGTGCCAGCACTTCAACCCCCAATGAGCAGTTCTTC.

The chain combines TRBV19 with TRBJ1-1; 10 nucleotides agree with TRBD1. The CDR3 totals 14 residues. Germline CDR1 is LNHDA and CDR2 is SQIVND (reference sequence). V was pared by 5 bases and J by 1 base, with 1 base of the junction left unmatched. The CDR3: CASSRQGANTEAFF. In nucleotides, the CDR3 is TGTGCCAGTAGTCGACAGGGGGCGAACACTGAAGCTTTCTTT.

The CDR3 reads CASSQDLVEDGINQPQHF. The CDR3 region has the DNA TGCGCCAGCAGCCAAGATCTCGTGGAGGACGGCATTAATCAGCCCCAGCATTTT. The chain links TRBV4-1 to TRBJ1-5; no definite D call. There are 18 residues in the CDR3. Trimming cost V 0 bases and J 4 bases, with 19 bases left between them. Germline assignment: CDR1 MGHRA and CDR2 YSYEKL.

This chain links TRBV4-2 with TRBJ2-3, with 10 positions matching TRBD2. This CDR3 spans 16 amino acids. V shed 5 bases, J shed 5 bases, and the junction held 10 bases outside the gene matches. Germline-derived CDR1 and CDR2 are LGHNA and YNFKEQ. In DNA form, the CDR3 reads TGTGCCAGCAGCTTCCTAGCGGGGGCCGGGGAAGATACGCAGTATTTT. Encoded protein: CASSFLAGAGEDTQYF.

This clone came up a few times. The CDR3 nucleotides are TGTGCCAGCAGTGAGAGCGGGGGCGCCTACGAGCAGTACTTC. The encoded protein is CASSESGGAYEQYF. The rearrangement joins TRBV2 to TRBJ2-7; the match to TRBD2 covers 8 bases. CDR1 and CDR2 from the germline V gene are SNHLY and FYNNEI. The V segment lost 3 bases and the J segment 2 bases; nucleotides outside the gene matches: 3. This CDR3 region has 14 residues.